This TCR beta chain was recovered during a study of T cell responses to AZD1222 COVID-19 vaccine (dated by TCRdb to the early 2020s). Describing the broader study: Because spike-specific TCR depth and breadth did not differ between the two schedules, AZD1222 recipients who got a second dose at roughly 4 weeks were pooled with those who got a second dose at roughly 12 weeks. A total of 240 or so trial participants underwent TCR sequencing, of whom nearly 210 had received two doses of AZD1222 and approximately 26 had received two doses of the MenACWY control vaccine. Enrollment into the trials was organized by age into subgroups of 18-55, 56-69 and 70-plus years, and those subgroups contained roughly 150, 30 and 60 TCR-sequenced participants, respectively. Here is what the overall study found, with its caveats: Epitopes outside the regions mutated in the B.1.351 and B.1.1.7 variants were reportedly recognized by nearly half of the unique spike-specific TCRs. Most participants were white British and females outnumbered males, and the authors suggested that clonal diversity may have been underestimated. A significant rise in spike-specific TCR breadth and depth was observed after two AZD1222 doses relative to day 0 and relative to MenACWY recipients. The vaccine-associated CD4 TCRs covered the entire spike protein, and the dominant responses fell in regions 160-218 and 743-854. Only five to seven AZD1222 recipients were SARS-CoV-2 seropositive at baseline, limiting conclusions about previously exposed vaccinees. The 56-69-year group was small, and its depth increase did not reach significance, likely because of low power. No day 14 peak-response samples were available, so repertoires were characterized only after the peak T cell response.

The CDR3 regions of human TCRbeta chains were subjected to immunosequencing. The study's processing was this. TCRs in the repertoires were matched against a reference library of SARS-CoV-2-specific TCRs that had been generated with the MIRA antigen-specificity platform. Breadth meant the fraction of unique TCRs that were SARS-CoV-2-associated, whereas depth meant the fraction of total T cells that were SARS-CoV-2-associated. Each spike-specific TCR was assigned to its reactive spike region and to a CD4 or CD8 class using the MIRA data. Log10-transformed breadth and depth values were compared by one-way ANOVA with Sidak's multiple comparisons tests. The source is immuneACCESS, and TCRdb retained only in-frame sequences with V and J called. Part of the clones is not carried over; for the studies checked, unresolved V genes explain less than half of this, and the remainder is unexplained. For V, J and clone size, that table is used; D and trimming come from the DNA. For this sample there are 150,000 to 200,000 clones; roughly 92% appear just once. Together, the top ten hold less than 11% of the sample.

This clone was found once. The specificity of this receptor is unknown. Per-nucleotide qualities are absent, and no much larger clonotype sits a single base away. Reading the germline V gene gives CDR1 SGHRS and CDR2 YFSETQ. Trimming at the junction amounts to 2 bases on V and 5 bases on J, and the germline ends lie 16 bases apart. The CDR3, from cysteine to phenylalanine, totals 16 residues. Only the CDR3 region is kept as DNA, spanning 48 bases read in frame from base 1. This specimen's time point label, per the study, means: baseline before first vaccination. Vaccinee samples were obtained from the UK trials COV001 and COV002, which included a single-blind randomized controlled phase 2/3 trial of AZD1222 (ChAdOx1 nCoV-19) in healthy adults. For TCRbeta chain sequencing, PBMC samples from trial participants were taken at day 0 and at day 28 after the second dose.

This receptor was taken from an adult in good health. This receptor chain uses TRBV5-1 and TRBJ1-4; TRBD1 could be the D gene, as 5 bases match. This specimen consisted of peripheral blood, obtained on day 0 of AZD1222 vaccination. The sequenced DNA is TGCGCCAGCAGCTTCGGCAGGGACCTAAGAAATGAAAAACTGTTTTTT. It translates as CASSFGRDLRNEKLFF.